Listed below are T cell receptor beta chains from one sample, sequenced in a study of Ad26.COV2.S vaccination and SARS-CoV-2 variants. Assay: immunoSEQ multiplex PCR; the TCRdb copy retains only in-frame clones and omits some. Of about 680,000 clones listed, roughly nine tenths were seen once; the top ten hold over 1.3%. Sequenced material: peripheral blood, taken in a trial of Ad26.COV2.S vaccine versus placebo. Receptors were obtained from a person between 18 and 60 years old who received the Ad26.COV2.S COVID-19 vaccine or a placebo. CDR3s include the opening cysteine and the closing phenylalanine or tryptophan. D genes are given only for firm matches. Size tells how often a clone was seen (once, few, many) or the class of an expanded clone, and some rows leave it out.

d_call: -; clone_size: -; j_call: TRBJ1-2; v_call: TRBV15; cdr3_aa: CATSRDPRGSEGYTF; cdr3_nt: TGTGCCACCAGCAGAGATCCCCGCGGTTCAGAAGGCTACACCTTC
d_call: -; clone_size: -; j_call: TRBJ1-2; v_call: TRBV10-3; cdr3_aa: CAISDLGAGDGYTF; cdr3_nt: TGTGCCATCAGTGATCTGGGGGCGGGGGATGGCTACACCTTC
d_call: -; clone_size: -; j_call: TRBJ1-5; v_call: TRBV7-9; cdr3_aa: CATQRDGNQPQHF; cdr3_nt: TGTGCCACTCAACGGGACGGCAATCAGCCCCAGCATTTT
d_call: -; clone_size: -; j_call: TRBJ2-3; v_call: TRBV18; cdr3_aa: CASSRGGDTQYF; cdr3_nt: TGTGCCAGCTCCAGAGGGGGGGATACGCAGTATTTT
d_call: -; clone_size: -; j_call: TRBJ1-2; v_call: TRBV5-1; cdr3_aa: CASRTSHYGYTF; cdr3_nt: TGCGCCAGCAGGACCTCGCACTATGGCTACACCTTC
d_call: -; clone_size: few; j_call: TRBJ2-7; v_call: TRBV25-1; cdr3_aa: CASSGGYEQYF; cdr3_nt: TGTGCCAGCAGTGGGGGCTACGAGCAGTACTTC
d_call: TRBD2; clone_size: -; j_call: TRBJ2-7; v_call: TRBV2; cdr3_aa: CASLRSGSSYEQYF; cdr3_nt: TGTGCCAGCTTAAGGAGCGGGAGTTCATACGAGCAGTACTTC
d_call: -; clone_size: -; j_call: TRBJ1-4; v_call: TRBV5-1; cdr3_aa: CASSPRDVREKLFF; cdr3_nt: TGCGCCAGCAGCCCTCGGGACGTACGTGAAAAACTGTTTTTT
d_call: -; clone_size: -; j_call: TRBJ2-2; v_call: TRBV9; cdr3_aa: CASSVPPGELFF; cdr3_nt: TGTGCCAGCAGCGTCCCCCCCGGGGAGCTGTTTTTT
d_call: -; clone_size: -; j_call: TRBJ1-3; v_call: TRBV6-5; cdr3_aa: CASTYGGVGNTIYF; cdr3_nt: TGTGCCAGCACCTACGGAGGGGTCGGAAACACCATATATTTT
d_call: TRBD1; clone_size: -; j_call: TRBJ1-4; v_call: TRBV6-5; cdr3_aa: CASSRPGQDEKLFF; cdr3_nt: TGTGCCAGCAGTCGACCGGGACAGGATGAAAAACTGTTTTTT
d_call: -; clone_size: few; j_call: TRBJ1-5; v_call: TRBV7-6; cdr3_aa: CASSLGQNQPQHF; cdr3_nt: TGTGCCAGCAGCTTAGGGCAGAATCAGCCCCAGCATTTT
d_call: TRBD1; clone_size: -; j_call: TRBJ2-7; v_call: TRBV5-7; cdr3_aa: CASSPSRDRASYEQYF; cdr3_nt: TGTGCCAGCAGCCCTAGCAGAGACAGGGCATCCTACGAGCAGTACTTC
d_call: TRBD2; clone_size: -; j_call: TRBJ2-7; v_call: TRBV7-2; cdr3_aa: CASSQEGGRAYEQYF; cdr3_nt: TGTGCCAGCAGCCAAGAAGGCGGGAGGGCCTACGAGCAGTACTTC
d_call: TRBD2; clone_size: -; j_call: TRBJ2-7; v_call: TRBV30; cdr3_aa: CAWSPLAGSHYEQYF; cdr3_nt: TGTGCCTGGAGTCCCCTAGCGGGGAGTCACTACGAGCAGTACTTC
d_call: TRBD1; clone_size: -; j_call: TRBJ1-5; v_call: TRBV30; cdr3_aa: CAWSSTGFNQPQHF; cdr3_nt: TGTGCCTGGAGTTCGACAGGGTTCAATCAGCCCCAGCATTTT
d_call: -; clone_size: -; j_call: TRBJ2-1; v_call: TRBV11-3; cdr3_aa: CASSSYTHDEQFF; cdr3_nt: TGTGCCAGCAGCTCCTATACCCATGATGAGCAGTTCTTC
d_call: -; clone_size: -; j_call: TRBJ1-2; v_call: TRBV7-2; cdr3_aa: CASSLRGAGGPNYGYTF; cdr3_nt: TGTGCCAGCAGCTTGCGGGGGGCCGGGGGGCCTAACTATGGCTACACCTTC
d_call: -; clone_size: -; j_call: TRBJ1-5; v_call: TRBV19; cdr3_aa: CASSLNRVIKPNQPQHF; cdr3_nt: TGTGCCAGTAGTCTGAACAGGGTGATTAAGCCAAATCAGCCCCAGCATTTT
d_call: TRBD2; clone_size: -; j_call: TRBJ2-1; v_call: TRBV7-2; cdr3_aa: CASSTRGAAFF; cdr3_nt: TGTGCCAGCAGCACGCGGGGGGCGGCGTTCTTC
d_call: -; clone_size: -; j_call: TRBJ2-5; v_call: TRBV25-1; cdr3_aa: CASMAGNQETQYF; cdr3_nt: TGTGCCAGCATGGCAGGCAACCAAGAGACCCAGTACTTC
d_call: -; clone_size: -; j_call: TRBJ1-2; v_call: TRBV19; cdr3_aa: CASSIPPPGARYGYTF; cdr3_nt: TGTGCCAGTAGTATACCCCCCCCGGGGGCGCGTTATGGCTACACCTTC
d_call: -; clone_size: -; j_call: TRBJ2-7; v_call: TRBV7-6; cdr3_aa: CASSLVGQSSYEQYF; cdr3_nt: TGTGCCAGCAGCTTAGTGGGCCAAAGCTCCTACGAGCAGTACTTC
d_call: TRBD2; clone_size: -; j_call: TRBJ2-1; v_call: TRBV18; cdr3_aa: CASSPERGLYNEQFF; cdr3_nt: TGTGCCAGCTCACCTGAGCGGGGCCTATACAATGAGCAGTTCTTC
d_call: -; clone_size: -; j_call: TRBJ1-2; v_call: TRBV5-1; cdr3_aa: CASSFDSGYTF; cdr3_nt: TGCGCCAGCAGCTTCGACAGCGGCTACACCTTC
d_call: TRBD1; clone_size: -; j_call: TRBJ1-2; v_call: TRBV19; cdr3_aa: CASSLTGYGYTF; cdr3_nt: TGTGCCAGTAGTTTGACAGGGTATGGCTACACCTTC
d_call: TRBD2; clone_size: -; j_call: TRBJ2-3; v_call: TRBV9; cdr3_aa: CASSERGGEAGQPSTDTQYF; cdr3_nt: TGTGCCAGCAGCGAGAGGGGAGGGGAGGCGGGGCAACCTAGCACAGATACGCAGTATTTT
d_call: TRBD1; clone_size: -; j_call: TRBJ1-6; v_call: TRBV12-3/TRBV12-4; cdr3_aa: CASQIAGGSPLHF; cdr3_nt: TGTGCCAGCCAAATCGCAGGGGGCTCACCCCTCCACTTT
d_call: -; clone_size: -; j_call: TRBJ1-6; v_call: TRBV9; cdr3_aa: CASSARGGVNSPLHF; cdr3_nt: TGTGCCAGCAGCGCCCGTGGGGGAGTGAATTCACCCCTCCACTTT
d_call: -; clone_size: -; j_call: TRBJ1-3; v_call: TRBV5-1; cdr3_aa: CASSLDNSSGNTIYF; cdr3_nt: TGCGCCAGCAGCTTAGACAACAGCTCTGGAAACACCATATATTTT
d_call: TRBD1; clone_size: -; j_call: TRBJ1-1; v_call: TRBV30; cdr3_aa: CAWSGLTGGTEAFF; cdr3_nt: TGTGCCTGGAGTGGGTTGACAGGGGGGACTGAAGCTTTCTTT
d_call: -; clone_size: -; j_call: TRBJ2-7; v_call: TRBV5-6; cdr3_aa: CASSLGTVYEQYF; cdr3_nt: TGTGCCAGCAGCCTAGGAACAGTCTACGAGCAGTACTTC
d_call: -; clone_size: -; j_call: TRBJ2-7; v_call: TRBV30; cdr3_aa: CAWSVGGTSNEQYF; cdr3_nt: TGTGCCTGGAGTGTTGGCGGGACCTCCAACGAGCAGTACTTC
d_call: -; clone_size: -; j_call: TRBJ1-1; v_call: TRBV21-1; cdr3_aa: CASSKDDRKMNTEAFF; cdr3_nt: TGTGCCAGCAGCAAAGATGACCGGAAGATGAACACTGAAGCTTTCTTT
d_call: TRBD2; clone_size: -; j_call: TRBJ2-1; v_call: TRBV27; cdr3_aa: CASSLVLADPNEQFF; cdr3_nt: TGTGCCAGCAGTTTAGTACTAGCGGACCCCAATGAGCAGTTCTTC
d_call: -; clone_size: -; j_call: TRBJ1-3; v_call: TRBV19; cdr3_aa: CASSRPPGGSNTIYF; cdr3_nt: TGTGCCAGTAGTCGCCCGCCCGGGGGAAGCAACACCATATATTTT
d_call: -; clone_size: few; j_call: TRBJ2-2; v_call: TRBV10-1; cdr3_aa: CASSEHGYTGELFF; cdr3_nt: TGCGCCAGCAGTGAGCACGGGTACACCGGGGAGCTGTTTTTT
d_call: TRBD2; clone_size: once; j_call: TRBJ2-3; v_call: TRBV5-1; cdr3_aa: CASSLLAGGDTQYF; cdr3_nt: TGCGCCAGCAGCTTACTAGCGGGAGGAGATACGCAGTATTTT
d_call: TRBD1; clone_size: few; j_call: TRBJ1-2; v_call: TRBV12-3/TRBV12-4; cdr3_aa: CASSSGQGYGYTF; cdr3_nt: TGTGCCAGCAGTTCCGGACAGGGCTATGGCTACACCTTC
d_call: TRBD1; clone_size: once; j_call: TRBJ2-1; v_call: TRBV10-3; cdr3_aa: CAISQGAQDEQFF; cdr3_nt: TGTGCCATCAGCCAGGGGGCTCAGGATGAGCAGTTCTTC
d_call: TRBD1; clone_size: -; j_call: TRBJ2-1; v_call: TRBV6-5; cdr3_aa: CASRDRGGSYNEQFF; cdr3_nt: TGTGCCAGCAGGGACAGGGGAGGGTCCTACAATGAGCAGTTCTTC
d_call: -; clone_size: -; j_call: TRBJ1-1; v_call: TRBV10-1; cdr3_aa: CASSGNRQTEAFF; cdr3_nt: TGCGCCAGCAGTGGGAACCGGCAAACTGAAGCTTTCTTT
d_call: -; clone_size: -; j_call: TRBJ1-1; v_call: TRBV18; cdr3_aa: CASSPNPLNTEAFF; cdr3_nt: TGTGCCAGCTCACCTAACCCCTTGAACACTGAAGCTTTCTTT
d_call: TRBD1; clone_size: -; j_call: TRBJ1-5; v_call: TRBV6-5; cdr3_aa: CASSYGQGESNQPQHF; cdr3_nt: TGTGCCAGCAGTTACGGGCAGGGGGAGAGCAATCAGCCCCAGCATTTT
d_call: TRBD1; clone_size: -; j_call: TRBJ1-2; v_call: TRBV27; cdr3_aa: CASSPDGQANYGYTF; cdr3_nt: TGTGCCAGCAGTCCCGACGGACAGGCCAACTATGGCTACACCTTC
d_call: -; clone_size: -; j_call: TRBJ1-6; v_call: TRBV7-9; cdr3_aa: CASSLGQGWNSPLHF; cdr3_nt: TGTGCCAGCAGCTTAGGGCAGGGGTGGAATTCACCCCTCCACTTT
d_call: -; clone_size: -; j_call: TRBJ1-5; v_call: TRBV6-2/TRBV6-3; cdr3_aa: CASSYGNRNQPQHF; cdr3_nt: TGTGCCAGCAGTTACGGAAACCGCAATCAGCCCCAGCATTTT
d_call: TRBD2; clone_size: -; j_call: TRBJ2-3; v_call: TRBV24-1; cdr3_aa: CATSDPGGPDTQYF; cdr3_nt: TGTGCCACCAGTGACCCGGGGGGGCCAGATACGCAGTATTTT
d_call: -; clone_size: -; j_call: TRBJ1-1; v_call: TRBV9; cdr3_aa: CASSVERLGQTEAFF; cdr3_nt: TGTGCCAGCAGCGTAGAACGTTTGGGGCAGACTGAAGCTTTCTTT